The clone carrying this TCR beta chain was seen a handful of times. Its antigen is not identified. The record originates from a study of regulatory T cells in long-lasting Graves disease. Findings and limits, study-wide: With a small sample size, accuracy may have been reduced. With 2,500 to 3,500 shared public clonotypes, persistent patients exceeded new patients, who shared approximately 880.

CDR3 regions were amplified by Arm-PCR using iRepertoire HTBI primers to build TCR beta libraries. TCRdb ran MiXCR on the multiplex PCR reads and lists one entry per CDR3 protein. Here the sample spans approximately 310,000 distinct CDR3 sequences, more than 15% being singletons. Documented time point: newly diagnosed GD, antithyroid drugs for less than 3 months. The TCR library was made from RNA that had been extracted from PBMCs in TRIzol. CDR1 is DFQATT, CDR2 SNEGSKA, per germline (reference sequence). The CDR3 totals 14 residues. V was cut by 6 bases and J by 2 bases, with 14 bases left in between.

The clonotype was recovered from a female donor with Graves disease. The sequencing here drew on peripheral blood mononuclear cells (PBMCs), taken at new diagnosis, from a patient treated with antithyroid drugs. This rearrangement joins TRBV20-1 to TRBJ1-5; no reliable D call. The CDR3 sequence is CSACIGSGNQPQHF. CDR3 bases: TGCAGTGCCTGCATCGGGTCAGGCAATCAGCCCCAGCATTTT.